This TCR beta chain was identified in a study of PD-L1 blockade in urothelial cancer. Study-level background: Patients' atezolizumab regimen, 1,200 mg intravenously every 3 weeks, began around 2014. Blood analysis was done at 3 weeks (second dose) and 6 weeks after treatment began. Findings and limits, study-wide: Tumor-linked clones in blood grew more by 3 weeks in durable-benefit patients.

This CDR3 is built from 17 residues. Germline V gene lookup returns CDR1 MNHNS and CDR2 SASEGT. V gave up 3 bases and J gave up 6 bases, with 21 bases separating them. Added to each PCR by spiking were synthetic TCR analog templates. Sequencing was performed with immunoSEQ multiplex PCR; in TCRdb, only in-frame clones are kept and a portion is missing. This sample has tens of thousands of clones; about 76% occur once, and the top ten carry 3.2%. Comments on this clone: Its target is not known.

Time point: pretreatment peripheral blood. This sequence originates from a man between 65 and 80 years old with urothelial cancer. This specimen was PBMCs, taken around atezolizumab (anti-PD-L1) treatment. V gene TRBV6-1 combines with J gene TRBJ1-5; D may be TRBD1 (5 bases). The CDR3 DNA reads TGTGCCAGCAGTGAGAACAGGTTTTCTATGTTAAGTCAGCCCCAGCATTTT. It translates to CASSENRFSMLSQPQHF.